The 9 T cell receptor beta chains presented below share a single source sample, sequenced in a study of blood T cell repertoires in COVID-19. Sequencing used immunoSEQ multiplex PCR; TCRdb keeps in-frame clones, though not all of them. Of about 140,000 clones listed, 80% to 85% are singletons. The material sequenced was peripheral blood. The receptors stem from a human donor in a cohort sampled during active COVID-19.

V gene TRBV6-5 combines with J gene TRBJ2-7, with D unresolved. Germline CDR1 reads MNHEY; CDR2 reads SVGAGI. The CDR3 loop spans 16 amino acids. Trimming removed 0 bases at V and 5 bases at J, with 17 bases between. The CDR3 sequence is CASSYSIGSGYHEQYF. CDR3 nucleotides: TGTGCCAGCAGTTACTCGATTGGCTCAGGTTACCACGAGCAGTACTTC.

CDR3 DNA sequence: TGTGCCAGCAGTTTAATGACAGGGTCCTACGAGCAGTACTTC. Encoded protein: CASSLMTGSYEQYF. The V gene is TRBV27, the J gene TRBJ2-7, with 7 bases lining up with TRBD1. This CDR3 has 14 residues. Trimming removed 2 bases from V and 1 base from J; junction bases left unmatched: 2. Germline assignment: CDR1 MNHEY and CDR2 SMNVEV (reference sequence).

V gene TRBV24-1 combines with J gene TRBJ2-6, with D maybe TRBD1 (5 bases). The ends were cut back, 3 bases at V and 0 bases at J, with 8 bases in the middle. The CDR3 totals 16 residues. Looked up from germline, CDR1 is KGHDR and CDR2 is SFDVKD. The CDR3 DNA reads as TGTGCCACCAGTGATCGACAGAGCTCTGGGGCCAACGTCCTGACTTTC. Amino acid sequence: CATSDRQSSGANVLTF.

The V and J genes are TRBV24-1 and TRBJ2-2; the D is unclear. CDR3 length equals 16 residues. Germline-derived CDR1 and CDR2 are KGHDR and SFDVKD. V dropped 3 bases and J dropped 1 base, with 11 bases sitting between them. The CDR3, as DNA: TGTGCCACCAGTGATGGCCCCCCGGGGAACACCGGGGAGCTGTTTTTT. It is translated as CATSDGPPGNTGELFF.

V and J are TRBV6-5 and TRBJ1-2; perhaps TRBD1 as D (5 bases). The CDR3 sequence is 14 residues long. Deletions cut 8 bases from V and 4 bases from J, with 17 bases between. Germline values: CDR1 MNHEY, CDR2 SVGAGI. CDR3 nucleotides: TGTGCCAGCCATCGGACCCCTGGGGCCTATGGCTACACCTTC. This gives the protein CASHRTPGAYGYTF.

The chain uses TRBV3-1 (or the pseudogene TRBV3-2) and TRBJ1-5; D not resolved. Trimming removed 1 base from V and 9 bases from J, with 13 bases in between. Looked up from germline, CDR1 is LGHDT and CDR2 is YNNKEL (reference sequence). This CDR3 contains 14 residues. CDR3 coding DNA: TGTGCCAGCAGCCAAGGAGCCCTTGGGCTGCCCCAGCATTTT. Its protein is CASSQGALGLPQHF.

The chain combines TRBV6-1 with TRBJ2-3; D remains unclear. CDR3 length equals 16 residues. Per germline, CDR1 MNHNS and CDR2 SASEGT. Trimming shortened V by 0 bases and J by 1 base, and 11 bases separated the two germline ends. The CDR3 reads CASSEARLLGTDTQYF. The CDR3 bases are TGTGCCAGCAGTGAAGCGCGACTCTTGGGCACAGATACGCAGTATTTT.

The chain joins TRBV7-8 to TRBJ2-3, with 12 bases that match TRBD2. Looked up from germline, CDR1 is SGHVS and CDR2 is FQNEAQ. V lost 5 bases to trimming and J lost 2 bases; unmatched junction nucleotides: 26. The CDR3 is made up of 23 amino acids. DNA of the CDR3: TGTGCCAGCAGCCCCAAGACAAAGCGGACTAGCGGGGTAGTTTCGCCGGACACAGATACGCAGTATTTT. Translated: CASSPKTKRTSGVVSPDTDTQYF.

The chain employs TRBV6-2 or TRBV6-3 and TRBJ2-7; TRBD1 is a possible D gene (6 bases). CDR3 length: 11 residues. Per the germline V gene, CDR1 is MNHEY and CDR2 is SVGEGT. Trimming took off 4 bases at V and 7 bases at J, with 8 bases between the two ends. The CDR3 nucleotides are TGTGCCAGCAGTTCTAGGGGGGAGCAGTACTTC. It encodes CASSSRGEQYF.